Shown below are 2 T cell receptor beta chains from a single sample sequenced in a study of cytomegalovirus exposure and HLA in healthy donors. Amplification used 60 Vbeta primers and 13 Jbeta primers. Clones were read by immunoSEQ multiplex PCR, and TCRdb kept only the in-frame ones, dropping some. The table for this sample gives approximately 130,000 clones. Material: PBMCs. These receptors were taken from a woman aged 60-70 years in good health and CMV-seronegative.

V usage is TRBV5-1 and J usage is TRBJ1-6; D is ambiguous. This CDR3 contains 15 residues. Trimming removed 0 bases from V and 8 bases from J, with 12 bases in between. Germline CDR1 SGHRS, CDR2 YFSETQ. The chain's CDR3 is CASSLAGNSYSPLHF. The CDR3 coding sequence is TGCGCCAGCAGCTTGGCCGGGAACTCGTATTCACCCCTCCACTTT.

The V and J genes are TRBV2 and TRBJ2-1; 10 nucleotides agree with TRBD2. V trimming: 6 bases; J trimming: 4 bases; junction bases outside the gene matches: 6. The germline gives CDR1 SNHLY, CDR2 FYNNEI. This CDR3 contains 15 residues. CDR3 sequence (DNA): TGTGCCAGCAGGCCTCCTAGCGGGAGTTACAATGAGCAGTTCTTC. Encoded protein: CASRPPSGSYNEQFF.